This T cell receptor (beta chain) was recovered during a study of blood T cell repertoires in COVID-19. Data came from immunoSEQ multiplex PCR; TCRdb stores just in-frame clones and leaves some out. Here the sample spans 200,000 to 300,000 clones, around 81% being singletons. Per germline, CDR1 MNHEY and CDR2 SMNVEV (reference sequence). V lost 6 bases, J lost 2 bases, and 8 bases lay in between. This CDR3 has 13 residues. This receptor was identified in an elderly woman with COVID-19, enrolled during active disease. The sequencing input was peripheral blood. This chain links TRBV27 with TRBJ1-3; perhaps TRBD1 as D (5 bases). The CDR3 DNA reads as TGTGCCAGCAGAGGGGTTACTGGAAACACCATATATTTT. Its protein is CASRGVTGNTIYF.